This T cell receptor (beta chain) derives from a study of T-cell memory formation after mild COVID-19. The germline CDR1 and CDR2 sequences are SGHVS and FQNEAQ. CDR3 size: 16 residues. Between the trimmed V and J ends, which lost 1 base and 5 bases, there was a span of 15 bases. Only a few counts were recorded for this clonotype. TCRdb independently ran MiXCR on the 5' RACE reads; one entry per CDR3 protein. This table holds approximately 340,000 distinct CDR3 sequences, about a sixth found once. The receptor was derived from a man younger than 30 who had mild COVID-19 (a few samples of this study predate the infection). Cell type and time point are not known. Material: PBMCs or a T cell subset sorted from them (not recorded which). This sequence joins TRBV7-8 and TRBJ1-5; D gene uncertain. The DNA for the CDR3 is TGTGCCAGCAGCTTAGGGGGTAATCCGAGGGATCAGCCCCAGCATTTT. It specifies CASSLGGNPRDQPQHF.